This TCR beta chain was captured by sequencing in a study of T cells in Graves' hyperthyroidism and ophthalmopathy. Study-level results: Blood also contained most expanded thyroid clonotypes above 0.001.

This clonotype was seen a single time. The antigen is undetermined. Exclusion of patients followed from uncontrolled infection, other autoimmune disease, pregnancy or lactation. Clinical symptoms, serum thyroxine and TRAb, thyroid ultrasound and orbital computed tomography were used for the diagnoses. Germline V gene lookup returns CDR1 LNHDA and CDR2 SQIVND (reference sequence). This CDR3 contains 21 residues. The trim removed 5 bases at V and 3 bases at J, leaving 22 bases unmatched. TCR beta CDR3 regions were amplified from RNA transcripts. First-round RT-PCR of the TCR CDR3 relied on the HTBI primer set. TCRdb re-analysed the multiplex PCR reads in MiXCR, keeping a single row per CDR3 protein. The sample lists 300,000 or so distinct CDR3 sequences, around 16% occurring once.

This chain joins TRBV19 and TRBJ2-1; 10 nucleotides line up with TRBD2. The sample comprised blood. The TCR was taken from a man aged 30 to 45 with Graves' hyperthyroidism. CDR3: CASSPRPVFRSGRGLYNEQFF. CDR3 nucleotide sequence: TGTGCCAGTAGTCCCCGCCCGGTCTTCAGGAGCGGGAGGGGGCTCTACAATGAGCAGTTCTTC.